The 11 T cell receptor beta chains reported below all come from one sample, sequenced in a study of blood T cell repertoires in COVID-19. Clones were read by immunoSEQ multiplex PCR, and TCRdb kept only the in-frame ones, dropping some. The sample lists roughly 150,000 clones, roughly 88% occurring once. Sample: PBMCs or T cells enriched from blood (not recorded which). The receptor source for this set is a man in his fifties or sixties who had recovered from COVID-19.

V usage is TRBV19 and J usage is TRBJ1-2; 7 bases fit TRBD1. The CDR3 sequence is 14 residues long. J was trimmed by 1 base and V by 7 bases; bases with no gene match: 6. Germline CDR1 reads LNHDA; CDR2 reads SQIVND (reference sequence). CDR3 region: CASNTGTVNYGYTF. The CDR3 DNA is TGTGCCAGTAACACCGGGACAGTTAACTATGGCTACACCTTC.

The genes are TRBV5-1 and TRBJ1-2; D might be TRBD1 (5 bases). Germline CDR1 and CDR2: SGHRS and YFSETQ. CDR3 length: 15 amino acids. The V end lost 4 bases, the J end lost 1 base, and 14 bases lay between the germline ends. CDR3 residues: CASSARGLHNYGYTF. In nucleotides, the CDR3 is TGCGCCAGCAGCGCACGGGGACTGCATAACTATGGCTACACCTTC.

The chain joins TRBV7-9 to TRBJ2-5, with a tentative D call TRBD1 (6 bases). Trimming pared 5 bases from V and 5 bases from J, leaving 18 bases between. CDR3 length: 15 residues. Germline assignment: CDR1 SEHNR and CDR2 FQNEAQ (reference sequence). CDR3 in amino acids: CASSLRSTGRETQYF. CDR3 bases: TGTGCCAGCAGCCTTCGATCCACAGGGCGGGAGACCCAGTACTTC.

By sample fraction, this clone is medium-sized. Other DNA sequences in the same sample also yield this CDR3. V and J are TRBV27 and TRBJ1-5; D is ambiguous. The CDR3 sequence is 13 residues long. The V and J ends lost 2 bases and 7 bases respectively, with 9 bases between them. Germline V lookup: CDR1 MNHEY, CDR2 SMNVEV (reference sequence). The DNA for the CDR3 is TGTGCCAGCAGTTTAGGTCGAGGGCAGCCCCAGCATTTT. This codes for CASSLGRGQPQHF.

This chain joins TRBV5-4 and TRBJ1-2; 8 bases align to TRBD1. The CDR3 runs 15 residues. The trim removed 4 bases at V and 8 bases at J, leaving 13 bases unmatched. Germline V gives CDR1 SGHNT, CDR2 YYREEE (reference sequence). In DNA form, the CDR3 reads TGTGCCAGCAGCAGCCAGACAGGGGCATTAGGGGGCTACACCTTC. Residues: CASSSQTGALGGYTF.

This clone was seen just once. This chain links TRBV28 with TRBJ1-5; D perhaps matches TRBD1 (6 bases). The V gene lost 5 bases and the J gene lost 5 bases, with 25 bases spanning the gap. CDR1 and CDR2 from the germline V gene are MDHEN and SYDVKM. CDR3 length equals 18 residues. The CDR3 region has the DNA TGTGCCAGCAGTAGGTCGACAGGCATCGGTTCTTTGGATCAGCCCCAGCATTTT. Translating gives CASSRSTGIGSLDQPQHF.

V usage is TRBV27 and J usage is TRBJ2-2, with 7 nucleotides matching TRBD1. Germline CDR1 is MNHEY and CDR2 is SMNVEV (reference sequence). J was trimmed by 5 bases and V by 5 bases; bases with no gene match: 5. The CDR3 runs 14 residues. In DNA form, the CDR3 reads TGTGCCAGCAGTCGGGACAGAGATACCGGGGAGCTGTTTTTT. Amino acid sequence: CASSRDRDTGELFF.

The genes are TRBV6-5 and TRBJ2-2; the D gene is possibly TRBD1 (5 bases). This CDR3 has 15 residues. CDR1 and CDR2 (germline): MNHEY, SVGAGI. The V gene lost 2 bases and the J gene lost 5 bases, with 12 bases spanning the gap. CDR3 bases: TGTGCCAGCAGTTACGTACGAAGGGGAACCGGGGAGCTGTTTTTT. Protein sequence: CASSYVRRGTGELFF.

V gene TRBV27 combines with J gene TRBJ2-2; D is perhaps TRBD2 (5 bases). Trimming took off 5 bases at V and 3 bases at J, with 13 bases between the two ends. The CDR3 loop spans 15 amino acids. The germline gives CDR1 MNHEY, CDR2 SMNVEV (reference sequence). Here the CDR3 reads CASSPSGQDTGELFF. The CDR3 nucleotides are TGTGCCAGCAGTCCCAGCGGCCAGGACACCGGGGAGCTGTTTTTT.

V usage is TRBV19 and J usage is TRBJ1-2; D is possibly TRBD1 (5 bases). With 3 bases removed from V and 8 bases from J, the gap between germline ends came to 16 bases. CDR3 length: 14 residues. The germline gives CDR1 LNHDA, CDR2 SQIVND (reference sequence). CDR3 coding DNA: TGTGCCAGTAGTATCGGGGACGGGGGACGGGGCTACACCTTC. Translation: CASSIGDGGRGYTF.

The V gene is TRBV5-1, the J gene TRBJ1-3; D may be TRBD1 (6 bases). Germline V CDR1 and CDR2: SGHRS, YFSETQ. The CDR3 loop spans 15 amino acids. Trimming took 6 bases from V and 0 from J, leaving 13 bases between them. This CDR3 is CASTDSLGSGNTIYF. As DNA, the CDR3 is TGCGCCAGCACGGACAGCTTAGGCTCTGGAAACACCATATATTTT.